A selection of T cell receptor beta chains follows, all from one sample in a study of blood T cell repertoires in COVID-19. Using immunoSEQ multiplex PCR, the repertoire was profiled, and TCRdb retains in-frame clones only, with some absent. The repertoire includes roughly 200,000 clones, 75% to 90% of them detected once, and 10% to 11% sits in the top ten. Sequencing input: peripheral blood. The receptors were sampled from a human donor with active or convalescent COVID-19. The donor label of this sample is uncertain. CDR3s include the opening cysteine and the closing phenylalanine or tryptophan. Fields, in order: J gene, clone size, V gene, D gene, CDR3 DNA, CDR3 protein. D genes are given only for firm matches. Clone size, where shown, is once, few, many, or a class for clones that have expanded.

TRBJ2-3 . TRBV9 TRBD2 TGTGCCAGCAGCTCCAGCGGGGTTCCAGATACGCAGTATTTT CASSSSGVPDTQYF
TRBJ2-7 . TRBV11-1 . TGTGCCAGCAGCTTAGCGGGAGGGACAGGACTAAAAGAGCAGTACTTC CASSLAGGTGLKEQYF
TRBJ2-1 . TRBV11-2 TRBD1 TGTGCCAGCAGCTCGTCCGCGACAGGGGGCGGGGGTGAGCAGTTCTTC CASSSSATGGGGEQFF
TRBJ1-2 . TRBV7-9 . TGTGCCAGCAGCTGGGGAGACGCCAAGCCGGGTGGCTACACCTTC CASSWGDAKPGGYTF
TRBJ2-7 few TRBV6-1 . TGTGCCAGCAGTGAAGGGCGGACAGTAGCCTACGAGCAGTACTTC CASSEGRTVAYEQYF
TRBJ2-7 . TRBV20-1 . TGCAGTGCTAGAGGGGAGTACGAGCAGTACTTC CSARGEYEQYF
TRBJ2-7 . TRBV2 TRBD1 TGTGCCAGCACGGGACAGGGCGTCCCCTACGAGCAGTACTTC CASTGQGVPYEQYF
TRBJ2-5 . TRBV2 TRBD2 TGTGCCAGCAGTAGCAACGGACTAGCGGGAGAGACCCAGTACTTC CASSSNGLAGETQYF
TRBJ1-2 . TRBV11-2 . TGTGCCAGCAGCTCGCCGACAGTAAGGTCCTATGGCTACACCTTC CASSSPTVRSYGYTF
TRBJ2-7 . TRBV7-2 TRBD1 TGTGCCAGTACAATAATGGGGACAGTTTTCCCCGAAGACTTC CASTIMGTVFPEDF
TRBJ1-5 . TRBV7-8 . TGTGCCATCTCATCCGGGGGGCTGGGCAATCAGCCCCAGCATTTT CAISSGGLGNQPQHF
TRBJ1-1 . TRBV28 . TGTGCCAGCAGTAACGCCGTAGCGTTACGCCAGAGAAACACTGAAGCTTTCTTT CASSNAVALRQRNTEAFF
TRBJ1-6 . TRBV5-1 . TGCGCCAGCAGCTTGGGGGGGGAACTTAATTCACCCCTCCACTTT CASSLGGELNSPLHF